A single T cell receptor beta chain is shown here with its context. The entry originates in a study of shared clonotypes between healthy human individuals. Study in general: CD4 naive and CD4 memory each took three plates per donor, while CD8 naive took two and CD8 memory one.

Generated by immunoSEQ multiplex PCR, the TCRdb table keeps only in-frame clones and is missing some. Of millions of clones in the sample, approximately 93% were seen once. V was cut by 3 bases and J by 6 bases, with 11 bases left in between. The V gene's germline CDR1 is SGHVS and CDR2 FNYEAQ. The CDR3 runs 14 residues. This chain uses TRBV7-6 with TRBJ2-2; D perhaps matches TRBD2 (5 bases). This TCR was sampled from a man aged 18 to 29 in good health. Some clones in this sample may be carry-over from other donors' samples. The sequenced sample consisted of naive CD4+ T cells from PBMCs. Noted subset: CD45RA+ positively selected. This chain's CDR3 is CASSLSRGPGELFF. DNA of the CDR3: TGTGCCAGCAGCTTGTCCCGCGGGCCCGGGGAGCTGTTTTTT.